This TCR beta chain was found in a study of shared clonotypes between healthy human individuals. Clones were read by immunoSEQ multiplex PCR, and TCRdb kept only the in-frame ones, dropping some. The data hold 300,000 to 350,000 clones, with roughly 70% observed a single time. The CDR3 is made up of 15 amino acids. The V gene lost 6 bases and the J gene lost 8 bases, with 23 bases spanning the gap. Germline V CDR1 and CDR2: SGHNT, YYREEE (reference sequence). This clone was counted once. The rearrangement joins TRBV5-4 to TRBJ1-2, with no clear D. Sample: memory CD4+ T cells sorted from blood. Regarding subset: CD45RA-negative fraction. The TCR sequence derives from a man younger than 45 in good health. The CDR3 loop is CASTLITRRLDGYTF. The CDR3 DNA follows: TGTGCCAGCACCCTCATTACCAGGCGTCTAGACGGCTACACCTTC.